This TCR beta chain was recorded in a study of shared clonotypes between healthy human individuals. Study-wide background: CD8 memory received one plate per donor, CD8 naive two, CD4 memory three and CD4 naive three.

The CDR3 runs 15 residues. The germline V gene has CDR1 LNHNV and CDR2 YYDKDF (reference sequence). Between the trimmed V and J ends, which lost 2 bases and 7 bases, there was a span of 15 bases. Several immunoSEQ 96-well plates shared each subset's DNA, each plate a replicate. Using immunoSEQ multiplex PCR, the repertoire was profiled, and TCRdb retains in-frame clones only, with some absent. There are around 700,000 clones in the sample; more than 70% occur only once, and about 1.8% lies in the top ten. The source of this sequence is a woman in her twenties or thirties in good health. Source material: memory CD4+ T cells sorted from blood. The subset denotes: CD45RA-negative fraction. The gene calls are TRBV15 and TRBJ1-5; no firm D call. The CDR3 nucleotides are TGTGCCACCAGCAGACCCGGTAATATTCGGCAGCCCCAGCATTTT. This gives the protein CATSRPGNIRQPQHF.